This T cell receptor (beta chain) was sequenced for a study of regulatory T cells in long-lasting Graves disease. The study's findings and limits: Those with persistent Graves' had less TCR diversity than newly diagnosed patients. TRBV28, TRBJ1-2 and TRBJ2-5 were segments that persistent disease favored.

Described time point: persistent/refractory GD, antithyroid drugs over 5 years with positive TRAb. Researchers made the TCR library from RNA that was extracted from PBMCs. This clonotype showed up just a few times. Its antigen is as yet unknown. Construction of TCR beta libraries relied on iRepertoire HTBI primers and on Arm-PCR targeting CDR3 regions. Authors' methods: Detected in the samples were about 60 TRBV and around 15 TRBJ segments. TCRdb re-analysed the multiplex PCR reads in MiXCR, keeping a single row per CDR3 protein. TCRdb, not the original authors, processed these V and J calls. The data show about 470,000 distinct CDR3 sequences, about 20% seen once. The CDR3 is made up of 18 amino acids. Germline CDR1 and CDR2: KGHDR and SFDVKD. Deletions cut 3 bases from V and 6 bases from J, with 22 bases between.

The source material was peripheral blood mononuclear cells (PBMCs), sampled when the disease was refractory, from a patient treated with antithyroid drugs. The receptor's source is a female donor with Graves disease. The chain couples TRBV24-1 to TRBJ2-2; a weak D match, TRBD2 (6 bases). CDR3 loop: CATSDMFKAGGGAGELFF. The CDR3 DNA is TGTGCCACCAGTGATATGTTCAAGGCGGGCGGCGGGGCCGGGGAGCTGTTTTTT.